This entry features one T cell receptor beta chain sequence. The antigen is unknown. Sequencing used immunoSEQ multiplex PCR; TCRdb keeps in-frame clones, though not all of them. The table lists 70,000 to 80,000 clones, 94% of them singletons. The CDR3 is 15 amino acids. With 4 bases clipped from V and 5 bases from J, the junction kept 10 bases outside the gene matches. The germline gives CDR1 SGHRS, CDR2 YFSETQ. The donors were part of the approximately 120-subject validation cohort, which stood apart from the roughly 700-subject first cohort. The sample originates from a study of cytomegalovirus exposure and HLA in healthy donors. Study as a whole: A later analysis reported the 90 to 150 validation repertoires used the same platform as the approximately 670 first-cohort repertoires. General study points: Published work reported that the classifier diagnosed cytomegalovirus status with high specificity and sensitivity. The study flagged about 150 TCR beta chains as cytomegalovirus-associated.

The source material was PBMCs. This chain uses TRBV5-1 with TRBJ2-3, with 7 bases matching TRBD2. The origin of this receptor is a woman aged 18-29 years in good health and CMV-seropositive. This chain's CDR3 is CASSPGGGAQDTQYF. CDR3 DNA sequence: TGCGCCAGCAGCCCCGGCGGGGGAGCGCAAGATACGCAGTATTTT.